This T cell receptor beta chain is drawn from a study of blood T cell repertoires in COVID-19 (dated by TCRdb to 2018 to 2021). Broadly, across the study: Collaborator samples came from the United States, Italy and Spain and covered acute and convalescent phases of COVID-19. The repertoires were made available in a free public database intended to serve as a resource for research on the immune response to SARS-CoV-2. Sample metadata almost always included a de-identified subject ID, COVID-19 status, age in years and sex. Subjects who had been exposed to COVID-19, were actively infected with it, or had recovered from it provided the deeply sampled blood TCRbeta repertoires that made up the dataset. The material from the prospective study consisted of cDNA or gDNA derived from T cells, B-cell-depleted T cells, or PBMCs. HLA class I and class II types, where available, came from metadata supplied by the sample provider rather than from assay-based typing. The samples were drawn from the first 160 participants of the ongoing ImmuneRACE study and from over a thousand subjects provided by 6 global collaborators.

The CDR3 starts with the cysteine, ends with the phenylalanine, and has 14 residues. Only the CDR3 DNA is retained, 42 bases long and in frame from the first base. CDR1 and CDR2, looked up from the germline V gene (reference sequence), are MNHNY and SVGAGI. V lost 7 bases and J lost 0 bases; the stretch between them is 12 bases long. The immunoSEQ Assay, a bias-controlled multiplex PCR, was used to amplify TCRbeta CDR3 regions from genomic DNA. The published analysis was carried out like this. Nucleated cell counts per sample were estimated from amplification of reference gene primers within the assay. Sequence reads were collapsed and filtered to measure the absolute abundance of every unique TCRbeta CDR3 rearrangement. For each sample, productive Simpson clonality was calculated by taking the square root of Simpson's diversity index across productive rearrangements. TCRdb took this table from immuneACCESS and kept in-frame rearrangements with V and J called. Such tables lack part of the clones; where checked against another copy, unresolved V genes explain under half of the gap, and the rest is unexplained. V, J and clone size derive from that table, while D and trimming were established from the DNA sequence. This sample holds 120,000 or so clones; about 85% were observed only once. 25% to 30% of the sample rests with the top ten.

Results and caveats for the whole study, not just this receptor: The amount of clinical and demographic metadata varied by source and participant and was provided uncurated.

Each collaborating institution followed its own protocols to collect whole blood in K2EDTA tubes. For TCRbeta analysis, collaborators shipped samples in one of three forms: frozen whole blood, isolated PBMCs, or DNA extracted from either of those sample types. On this clone: Its antigen is unknown. Base quality data are lacking; no much larger clone is found one base away.

Sequencing was carried out using peripheral blood. The source of this sequence is a woman of 80 years or more with acute or convalescent COVID-19. The rearrangement combines TRBV6-6 with TRBJ1-1, with the identity of the D gene unclear. The CDR3 region has the sequence CASNGRGLNTEAFF. In nucleotides, the sequence is TGTGCCAGCAACGGTCGCGGTCTGAACACTGAAGCTTTCTTT.